Shown below are 9 T cell receptor beta chains from a single sample sequenced in a study of control samples from healthy donors and cancer patients. Sequencing used immunoSEQ multiplex PCR; TCRdb keeps in-frame clones, though not all of them. Its table lists 150,000 to 200,000 clones. The source material was blood. The receptors originated from a woman aged 30 to 39 in good health.

The chain links TRBV20-1 to TRBJ2-7; no clear D. This CDR3 has 13 residues. V was cut by 3 bases and J by 5 bases, with 14 bases left in between. CDR1 and CDR2 from the germline V gene are DFQATT and SNEGSKA (reference sequence). DNA of the CDR3: TGCAGTGCTAGTTCCCGTTCGACACACGAGCAGTACTTC. This sequence encodes CSASSRSTHEQYF.

This chain joins TRBV19 and TRBJ1-1; the D is unclear. The CDR3 runs 13 residues. CDR1 and CDR2 (germline): LNHDA, SQIVND (reference sequence). With 5 bases removed from V and 4 bases from J, the gap between germline ends came to 11 bases. The CDR3 DNA reads as TGTGCCAGTAGTCCATCCGGGTTCACTGAAGCTTTCTTT. Translated, it gives CASSPSGFTEAFF.

The genes are TRBV28 and TRBJ1-2, with TRBD1 matching over 11 bases. V lost 3 bases to trimming and J lost 4 bases; unmatched junction nucleotides: 7. CDR3 length: 16 amino acids. Germline CDR1 MDHEN, CDR2 SYDVKM. The CDR3 loop reads CASSFGTGGSGYGYTF. CDR3 nucleotide sequence: TGTGCCAGCAGTTTTGGGACAGGGGGGTCGGGCTATGGCTACACCTTC.

DNA of the CDR3: TGTGCCTGGAGGGGTGAAAAACTGTTTTTT. This gives the protein CAWRGEKLFF. This chain connects TRBV30 to TRBJ1-4; D is unresolved. Trimming took 3 bases from V and 7 from J, leaving 3 bases between them. Germline CDR1 and CDR2: GTSNPN and SVGIG (reference sequence). The CDR3 loop spans 10 amino acids.

This rearrangement joins TRBV7-8 to TRBJ2-7, with TRBD2 identical over 13 bases. Losses at the gene ends were 4 bases for V and 1 base for J; bases not matched to a gene: 7. The CDR3 has 17 amino acids. The germline CDR1 and CDR2 sequences are SGHVS and FQNEAQ. This CDR3 reads CASSSLRTSGGSYEQYF. CDR3 bases: TGTGCCAGCAGCTCTCTTCGGACTAGCGGGGGATCCTACGAGCAGTACTTC.

The genes are TRBV30 and TRBJ1-1, with 8 nucleotides matching TRBD1. In germline, CDR1 is GTSNPN, CDR2 SVGIG (reference sequence). J lost 1 base, V lost 3 bases, and 10 bases had no gene match. The CDR3 is 16 residues long. CDR3 in amino acids: CAWSSFSGTGNTEAFF. DNA for the CDR3: TGTGCCTGGAGCTCCTTCTCCGGGACAGGGAACACTGAAGCTTTCTTT.

The chain carries TRBV18 and TRBJ1-6, with a weak D call TRBD1 (5 bases). V was cut by 3 bases and J by 9 bases, with 24 bases left in between. Germline lookup yields CDR1 KGHSH and CDR2 LQKENI. The CDR3 has 18 amino acids. The CDR3 here is CASSPAGGSGRRGSPLHF. The DNA for the CDR3 is TGTGCCAGCTCACCCGCCGGGGGGTCAGGGAGAAGGGGTTCACCCCTCCACTTT.

This chain uses TRBV6-6 with TRBJ1-5; D is ambiguous. CDR1 MNHNY and CDR2 SVGAGI come from the germline V gene (reference sequence). This CDR3 spans 13 amino acids. V was pared by 7 bases and J by 0 bases, with 7 bases between. The DNA for the CDR3 is TGTGCCAGCAAAGATTTTAGCAATCAGCCCCAGCATTTT. Its translation is CASKDFSNQPQHF.

The rearrangement uses TRBV2 and TRBJ2-4; a weak D match, TRBD1 (6 bases). Germline values: CDR1 SNHLY, CDR2 FYNNEI. CDR3 length: 14 amino acids. V was trimmed by 3 bases and J by 4 bases, leaving 10 bases between them. CDR3 in amino acids: CASSEDSSKNIQYF. The CDR3 region has the DNA TGTGCCAGCAGTGAGGACAGTTCAAAAAACATTCAGTACTTC.